This TCR beta chain was sequenced during a study of blood T cell repertoires in COVID-19. The CDR3 contains 18 residues. V gave up 0 bases and J gave up 2 bases, with 14 bases separating them. Germline V gene data show CDR1 as SNHLY and CDR2 as FYNNEI. The protocol was immunoSEQ multiplex PCR, while the TCRdb copy is restricted to in-frame clones and leaves out a portion. Among about 68,000 clones listed, roughly nine tenths were seen once. The material sequenced was peripheral blood. V gene TRBV2 combines with J gene TRBJ1-6, with D perhaps matching TRBD1 (6 bases). This receptor was identified in a man aged 40-50 years with COVID-19, enrolled during active disease. Here the CDR3 reads CASSEAQTGNPYNSPLHF. CDR3 nucleotide sequence: TGTGCCAGCAGTGAAGCTCAAACAGGGAATCCCTATAATTCACCCCTCCACTTT. The whole variable domain, filled in from reference TRBV2 and TRBJ1-6, reads EPEVTQTPSHQVTQMGQEVILRCVPISNHLYFYWYRQILGQKVEFLVSFYNNEISEKSEIFDDQFSVERPDGSNFTLKIRSTKLEDSAMYFCASSEAQTGNPYNSPLHFGNGTRLTVT.